Below, one T cell receptor (beta chain) is given with its context. Its antigen is unknown. Controls were healthy donors (matched for age and sex). Isolation of CD8+ and CD4+ T cells was performed negatively, whereas enrichment of TEMRA cells was done by FACS. The authors reverse transcribed about 0.5 to 1 ug RNA with random hexamers. Amplification of the TCR beta CDR3 was carried out by immunoSEQ multiplex PCR, which spanned a total of 54 Vbeta and 13 Jbeta segments. TCRdb passed the immunoSEQ multiplex PCR reads through MiXCR, listing each CDR3 protein once. The profile shows over 100,000 distinct CDR3 sequences, under 95% of them singletons. This specimen belongs to a study of CD8 T cells in Susac syndrome. Overall study findings and caveats: As the study acknowledged, the number of individuals in its TCR sequencing and HLA analysis was relatively small.

V lost 1 base and J 0 bases, leaving 8 bases between the germline ends. Germline CDR1 is LGHDT and CDR2 is YNNKEL (reference sequence). The CDR3 is made up of 15 amino acids. The sequenced sample consisted of CD8+ T cells from PBMCs. This receptor was identified in a human donor in good health. The chain joins TRBV3-1 to TRBJ2-3; D not resolved. The CDR3 loop reads CASSQGRPSTDTQYF. The DNA of the CDR3 is TGTGCCAGCAGCCAAGGCCGGCCGAGCACAGATACGCAGTATTTT.